The clone carrying this T cell receptor beta chain was counted once. Antigen: not known. All the donors were Caucasian adults who lived in Nashville, Tennessee. The sample belongs to a study of shared clonotypes between healthy human individuals. Findings of the study overall: Donors were few, which limited the genetic and exposure-history diversity represented.

V dropped 2 bases and J dropped 13 bases, with 9 bases sitting between them. This CDR3 has 10 amino acids. The germline CDR1 and CDR2 sequences are SQVTM and ANQGSEA. Sequenced by immunoSEQ multiplex PCR; TCRdb stores in-frame clones only, minus some. The repertoire holds fewer than 1.6 million clones, about 98.5% seen once, with 0.36% in the top ten. The chain is built from TRBV29-1 and TRBJ2-1, with TRBD1 as a possible D gene (6 bases). The sequence came from a young man in good health. The source material was naive CD4+ T cells sorted from blood. This sample's subset: CD45RA+ positively selected. The DNA for the CDR3 is TGCAGCGTTGAACTGGGACATCAGTTCTTC. Its translation: CSVELGHQFF.